This is a list of T cell receptor beta chains from one sample in a study of T cell responses to AZD1222 COVID-19 vaccine. Only in-frame clones appear in the TCRdb table, and some are missing; sequencing was by immunoSEQ multiplex PCR. The data contain roughly 100,000 clones, roughly nine tenths of them singletons. The sequences come from peripheral blood, collected on day 0 of AZD1222 vaccination. All receptors derive from an adult in good health. Each CDR3 is given with its conserved first and last residue. D genes are given only for firm matches. Size is omitted from some rows. Given values are once, few, many or a class for expanded clones.

size: once
V: TRBV19
D: NA
length: 13
J: TRBJ1-1
DNA: TGTGCCAGTAGTTGGACAGACAACACTGAAGCTTTCTTT
CDR3: CASSWTDNTEAFF

size: NA
V: TRBV28
D: NA
length: 18
J: TRBJ2-5
DNA: TGTGCCAGCAGTTGGGAGAGGGGGGGCCACCCTAGTCTAGGGACCCAGTACTTC
CDR3: CASSWERGGHPSLGTQYF

size: NA
V: TRBV9
D: NA
length: 16
J: TRBJ2-3
DNA: TGTGCCAGCAGCGTAGCGGGGGTGATTAGCACAGATACGCAGTATTTT
CDR3: CASSVAGVISTDTQYF

size: NA
V: TRBV6-1
D: NA
length: 13
J: TRBJ1-2
DNA: TGTGCCAGCAGTGAACCAGGGATCTATGGCTACACCTTC
CDR3: CASSEPGIYGYTF

size: once
V: TRBV7-2
D: TRBD1
length: 15
J: TRBJ2-1
DNA: TGTGCCAGCAGCTTGACAGGGGGCACCTACAATGAGCAGTTCTTC
CDR3: CASSLTGGTYNEQFF

size: NA
V: TRBV7-2
D: NA
length: 17
J: TRBJ1-3
DNA: TGTGCCAGCAGCTTAGTCCCGACAGGTACCTCTGGAAACACCATATATTTT
CDR3: CASSLVPTGTSGNTIYF

size: NA
V: TRBV2
D: TRBD1
length: 13
J: TRBJ2-5
DNA: TGTGCCAGAGGGACAGGGAAGGTCGAGACCCAGTACTTC
CDR3: CARGTGKVETQYF

size: once
V: TRBV11-3
D: TRBD2
length: 18
J: TRBJ2-3
DNA: TGTGCCAGCAGCTTAGCGGCTAGCGGGGGGGCCGGGGCAGATACGCAGTATTTT
CDR3: CASSLAASGGAGADTQYF

size: few
V: TRBV18
D: TRBD1
length: 15
J: TRBJ1-2
DNA: TGTGCCAGCTCTCCCGGGACAGCAACGCTCTATGGCTACACCTTC
CDR3: CASSPGTATLYGYTF

size: NA
V: TRBV5-8
D: NA
length: 15
J: TRBJ2-1
DNA: TGTGCCAGCAGCTTGGGAGACTGGAGTAACAATGAGCAGTTCTTC
CDR3: CASSLGDWSNNEQFF

size: NA
V: TRBV6-5
D: TRBD1
length: 13
J: TRBJ1-6
DNA: TGTGCCAGCGGGAGAACAGGGGGATCACCCCTCCACTTT
CDR3: CASGRTGGSPLHF

size: NA
V: TRBV30
D: TRBD1
length: 15
J: TRBJ2-2
DNA: TGTGCCTGGAGTGCGGCCGACAGGGACACCGGGGAGCTGTTTTTT
CDR3: CAWSAADRDTGELFF

size: NA
V: TRBV5-1
D: NA
length: 13
J: TRBJ1-1
DNA: TGCGCCAGCACTAACGCTATGAACACTGAAGCTTTCTTT
CDR3: CASTNAMNTEAFF

size: once
V: TRBV6-5
D: NA
length: 15
J: TRBJ1-1
DNA: TGTGCCAGCAGTTACTCGATTCGAGGGAGGACTGAAGCTTTCTTT
CDR3: CASSYSIRGRTEAFF

size: NA
V: TRBV4-3
D: TRBD2
length: 18
J: TRBJ2-7
DNA: TGCGCCAGCAGCCAAGGGGTTTTTGGGACTAGCGGGAATTACGAGCAGTACTTC
CDR3: CASSQGVFGTSGNYEQYF

size: NA
V: TRBV19
D: TRBD1
length: 14
J: TRBJ2-7
DNA: TGTGCCAGTAGCGTGACAGGGATTGCCTACGAGCAGTACTTC
CDR3: CASSVTGIAYEQYF

size: NA
V: TRBV13
D: NA
length: 13
J: TRBJ1-1
DNA: TGTGCCAGCAGCTCCAGGGGGAACACTGAAGCTTTCTTT
CDR3: CASSSRGNTEAFF

size: NA
V: TRBV5-1
D: TRBD1
length: 15
J: TRBJ1-1
DNA: TGCGCCAGCAGCTTGGAATCCAGGGGGCTAAGTGAAGCTTTCTTT
CDR3: CASSLESRGLSEAFF

size: NA
V: TRBV3-1/TRBV3-2
D: NA
length: 13
J: TRBJ1-1
DNA: TGTGCCAGCAGCCAGTCCCTGAACACTGAAGCTTTCTTT
CDR3: CASSQSLNTEAFF

size: NA
V: TRBV5-1
D: NA
length: 13
J: TRBJ2-5
DNA: TGCGCCAGCAGCTGGACACCCCAAGAGACCCAGTACTTC
CDR3: CASSWTPQETQYF

size: NA
V: TRBV18
D: TRBD1
length: 15
J: TRBJ1-4
DNA: TGTGCCAGCTCGTATCCGGGACAGCGTAATGAAAAACTGTTTTTT
CDR3: CASSYPGQRNEKLFF

size: NA
V: TRBV5-1
D: NA
length: 14
J: TRBJ2-4
DNA: TGCGCCAGCAGCTTAAGGGACAACAAAAACATTCAGTACTTC
CDR3: CASSLRDNKNIQYF

size: NA
V: TRBV3-1/TRBV3-2
D: NA
length: 13
J: TRBJ1-1
DNA: TGTGCCAGCAGCCCTTACAAGAACACTGAAGCTTTCTTT
CDR3: CASSPYKNTEAFF

size: once
V: TRBV6-2/TRBV6-3
D: NA
length: 12
J: TRBJ1-5
DNA: TGTGCCAGCAGTTATACGATTCAGCCCCAGCATTTT
CDR3: CASSYTIQPQHF

size: NA
V: TRBV5-1
D: NA
length: 13
J: TRBJ1-2
DNA: TGCGCCAGCAGCTTGGAGGCAGGAGGAGGCTACACCTTC
CDR3: CASSLEAGGGYTF

size: NA
V: TRBV7-9
D: NA
length: 15
J: TRBJ1-2
DNA: TGTGCCAGCAGCTTAGCAACCCTACCGAGAAGGGGCTACACCTTC
CDR3: CASSLATLPRRGYTF

size: once
V: TRBV4-2
D: NA
length: 18
J: TRBJ2-1
DNA: TGTGCCAGCAGCCAAGTAGACGGACTCCCTTCCGCCTACAATGAGCAGTTCTTC
CDR3: CASSQVDGLPSAYNEQFF

size: NA
V: TRBV19
D: NA
length: 11
J: TRBJ1-1
DNA: TGTGCCAGTAGTCGGAGTACTGAAGCTTTCTTT
CDR3: CASSRSTEAFF

size: NA
V: TRBV5-5
D: NA
length: 16
J: TRBJ2-3
DNA: TGTGCCAGCACCTGGGAAAGGACAAGTAGCACAGATACGCAGTATTTT
CDR3: CASTWERTSSTDTQYF

size: NA
V: TRBV7-9
D: NA
length: 15
J: TRBJ2-1
DNA: TGTGCCAGCAGCTCCCCCCTTCGAGTTGGGGGTGAGCAGTTCTTC
CDR3: CASSSPLRVGGEQFF